The rows below give T cell receptor beta chains drawn from one sample of a study of high-grade serous ovarian cancer treatment subgroups. Sequenced by immunoSEQ multiplex PCR; TCRdb stores in-frame clones only, minus some. The data contain around 4,300 clones, roughly 77% of them seen just once; the ten biggest clones take up about 8.4%. The sequencing input was tumor tissue. The receptors stem from a human donor with high-grade serous ovarian cancer. CDR3s include the opening cysteine and the closing phenylalanine or tryptophan. The D gene is left open where the match is weak.

CDR3aa: CAWSVGAGRFTYEQYF; v_gene: TRBV30; d_gene: .
CDR3aa: CATTGGRAYEQYF; v_gene: TRBV2; d_gene: .
CDR3aa: CASKERHEYGYTF; v_gene: TRBV6-5; d_gene: .
CDR3aa: CASRLLRGTGEDYNEQFF; v_gene: TRBV5-4; d_gene: .
CDR3aa: CASSIRGNTEAFF; v_gene: TRBV13; d_gene: .
CDR3aa: CASSDIVPGQGLVTEAFF; v_gene: TRBV6-1; d_gene: TRBD1
CDR3aa: CASSYYRGPDSPLHF; v_gene: TRBV6-6; d_gene: TRBD1
CDR3aa: CASSPLSNRGPTYEQYF; v_gene: TRBV28; d_gene: TRBD1
CDR3aa: CASSMLKRLAEHYEQYF; v_gene: TRBV21-1; d_gene: .
CDR3aa: CASSVDSGGSTDTQYF; v_gene: TRBV9; d_gene: TRBD2
CDR3aa: CASSSGDAPKAFF; v_gene: TRBV5-1; d_gene: .
CDR3aa: CASSRGTATNYGYTF; v_gene: TRBV18; d_gene: TRBD1
CDR3aa: CASSLYRGQPQHF; v_gene: TRBV7-2; d_gene: .
CDR3aa: CSVEMIAGVQETQYF; v_gene: TRBV29-1; d_gene: TRBD2
CDR3aa: CASSIGAGAQGTQYF; v_gene: TRBV19; d_gene: TRBD2
CDR3aa: CASSYSPGEQYF; v_gene: TRBV6-6; d_gene: .
CDR3aa: CAQEGHGYTF; v_gene: TRBV2; d_gene: .
CDR3aa: CASSPIWTGGDTQYF; v_gene: TRBV5-4; d_gene: TRBD1
CDR3aa: CASSLNPGATGELFF; v_gene: TRBV7-3; d_gene: .
CDR3aa: CASSVALSGVNEQFF; v_gene: TRBV9; d_gene: TRBD2
CDR3aa: CASSLGVPGTQTGDEQFF; v_gene: TRBV5-1; d_gene: .
CDR3aa: CASSVVGLAHSNTGELFF; v_gene: TRBV9; d_gene: TRBD2
CDR3aa: CASSLPGTGGETQYF; v_gene: TRBV7-7; d_gene: TRBD1
CDR3aa: CASTRTSGGAVQETQYF; v_gene: TRBV5-1; d_gene: TRBD2
CDR3aa: CASSPSRQGNYGYTF; v_gene: TRBV2; d_gene: TRBD1
CDR3aa: CASSLQGAVNEQFF; v_gene: TRBV7-9; d_gene: .
CDR3aa: CASSFGSLNTEAFF; v_gene: TRBV7-2; d_gene: .
CDR3aa: CASTHSPANTEAFF; v_gene: TRBV6-5; d_gene: .
CDR3aa: CASSLDLGELFF; v_gene: TRBV5-1; d_gene: .
CDR3aa: CASRKSLQQRKNIQYF; v_gene: TRBV21-1; d_gene: .
CDR3aa: CASSQNGQGRISPLHF; v_gene: TRBV5-6; d_gene: TRBD1
CDR3aa: CASSLGAGGYEQYF; v_gene: TRBV7-8; d_gene: TRBD1
CDR3aa: CASSQYRSSGYGYTF; v_gene: TRBV21-1; d_gene: .
CDR3aa: CASSQGGAPRDNF; v_gene: TRBV14; d_gene: .
CDR3aa: CASSLLTGSGNTIYF; v_gene: TRBV28; d_gene: .
CDR3aa: CASSQDVYETQYF; v_gene: TRBV14; d_gene: .
CDR3aa: CASSPNSGGGIADTQYF; v_gene: TRBV9; d_gene: .